This T cell receptor (beta chain) was recovered during a study of read filtering for tumor transcriptome and immune sequencing. Whole-study context: Whole-transcriptome libraries were prepared after DNase treatment.

Molecular barcoded adaptors covering alpha/delta and beta/gamma chains were used on 400 to 450 ng RNA. TCRdb ran MiXCR on the reads and lists one entry per CDR3 protein. The repertoire holds around 50,000 distinct CDR3 sequences, with 9% to 15% as singletons. This clonotype was counted at least ten times. The sequenced sample was a population of CD138-negative cells sorted from bone marrow. This receptor was identified in a donor at least 40 years old with multiple myeloma.

CDR3 nucleotide sequence: TGTGCCAGCAGAAGTCGTCTGGACACCGGGGAGCTGTTTTTT. Protein: CASRSRLDTGELFF. The rearrangement joins TRBV5-6 to TRBJ2-2, with unresolved D. V lost 5 bases and J lost 3, with 11 bases in between. Germline CDR1 is SGHDT and CDR2 is YYEEEE. This CDR3 is built from 14 residues.